Sequencing of this TCR beta chain was carried out in a study of T-cell memory formation after mild COVID-19. Turning to the study itself: TCR clusters were largely donor specific. Findings and caveats of the study: Clones that got smaller from day 15 to 85 had even CD4/CD8, while clones growing later tipped toward CD4+.

V dropped 1 base and J dropped 4 bases, with 4 bases sitting between them. The CDR3 runs to 12 residues. The V gene's germline CDR1 is LNHDA and CDR2 SQIVND (reference sequence). This clonotype has more than one count but fewer than ten. Its antigen is not identified. UMIs and sample barcodes were carried by the TCR alpha and TCR beta cDNA libraries that 5'RACE produced using constant-segment primers. TCRdb redid the calling of the 5' RACE reads with MiXCR, one entry per CDR3 protein. The sample lists approximately 60,000 distinct CDR3 sequences, over 7.5% occurring once. The chain carries TRBV19 and TRBJ2-5; D is ambiguous. The source material was PBMCs or a T cell subset sorted from them (not recorded which). This TCR derives from a man younger than 30 who had mild COVID-19 (a few samples of this study predate the infection). Cell type and time point are not known. Here the CDR3 reads CASSIAGETQYF. In DNA form, the CDR3 reads TGTGCCAGTAGTATAGCCGGAGAGACCCAGTACTTC.